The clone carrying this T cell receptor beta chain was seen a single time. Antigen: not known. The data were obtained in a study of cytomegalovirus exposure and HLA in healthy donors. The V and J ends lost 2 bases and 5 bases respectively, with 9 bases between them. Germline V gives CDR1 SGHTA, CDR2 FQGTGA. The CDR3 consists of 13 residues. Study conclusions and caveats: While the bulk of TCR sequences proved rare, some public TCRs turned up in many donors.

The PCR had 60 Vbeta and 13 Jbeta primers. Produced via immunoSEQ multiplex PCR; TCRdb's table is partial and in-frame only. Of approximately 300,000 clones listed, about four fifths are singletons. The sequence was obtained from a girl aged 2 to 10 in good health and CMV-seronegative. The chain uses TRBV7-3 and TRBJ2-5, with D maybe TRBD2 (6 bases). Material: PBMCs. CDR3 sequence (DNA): TGTGCCAGCAGCTTAGGAGGGTCCGAGACCCAGTACTTC. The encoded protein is CASSLGGSETQYF.